This T cell receptor beta chain stems from a study of spatial heterogeneity in lung cancer. V shed 1 base, J shed 4 bases, and the junction held 10 bases outside the gene matches. This CDR3 is 17 amino acids long. The germline V gene encodes CDR1 LGHNT and CDR2 FRNRAP. The time point was: blood at routine non-recurrence follow-up after resection. TCRdb re-called the 5' RACE reads through MiXCR, storing one row per CDR3 protein. The data show over 35,000 distinct CDR3 sequences, 10% seen once. The receptor was isolated from a female donor with early-stage non-small cell lung cancer. This rearrangement joins TRBV12-5 to TRBJ2-3, with TRBD2 identical over 8 bases. Specimen: PBMCs, collected at follow-up. This CDR3 reads CASGLARGGRGADTQYF. CDR3 coding DNA: TGTGCTAGTGGTTTGGCTCGGGGGGGTAGGGGCGCAGATACGCAGTATTTT.